This T cell receptor beta chain was identified in a study of CXCR3-negative and CXCR3-positive naive CD8 T cells. Findings of the study overall: TRB CDR3s of CXCR3-positive naive cells were more hydrophobic than those of CXCR3-negative naive cells. Researchers reported similar TRBV-TRBJ usage in naive CXCR3-negative and CXCR3-positive cells, though memory differed.

With regard to this clonotype: Its antigen is unknown.

Triplicates of under 350,000 cells were sorted from each CD8+ T cell subset. UMI-labeled TRB cDNA libraries were prepared by 5' RACE. TCRdb reprocessed the 5' RACE reads and reports one entry per CDR3 protein, with no DNA. Here the sample table reports approximately 96,000 distinct CDR3 sequences. The germline CDR1 and CDR2 sequences are SGHDT and YYEEEE. This CDR3 has 15 amino acids. The clonotype originates from a human donor in good health. Some clones in this sample may be carry-over from other donors' samples. Sequencing was performed on naive CXCR3+ CD8+ T cells from blood. Noted subset: CD45RO-CCR7+CD27+CD95- naive CD8+ T cells expressing CXCR3 (TNR3+). The chain couples TRBV5-6 to TRBJ2-1; there is no DNA to check the TCRdb D call of TRBD1. The CDR3 sequence: CASTDERYVAGEQFF.